This T cell receptor (beta chain) stems from a study of CD8 T cells in Susac syndrome. Study-level points and caveats: The total CD8+ repertoires yielded more than 15 Susac-specific public clones and the CD8+ TEMRA repertoires yielded about five.

This CDR3 has 15 amino acids. The ends were cut back, 0 bases at V and 4 bases at J, with 12 bases in the middle. The V gene's germline CDR1 is SGHDN and CDR2 FVKESK. An amount of RNA that ranged from 0.5 to 1 ug was reverse transcribed with random hexamers. TCRdb fed the immunoSEQ multiplex PCR reads into MiXCR, producing one record per CDR3 protein. The sample shows around 130,000 distinct CDR3 sequences, just under 95% of them seen only once. With respect to this clonotype: The antigen is undetermined.

The sequencing input was CD8+ T cells from PBMCs. This clonotype was sampled from a human donor with Susac syndrome. The V call is TRBV14, the J call TRBJ1-2; the D gene is possibly TRBD1 (5 bases). The CDR3 loop is CASSQEPRAGYGYTF. The CDR3 DNA reads TGTGCCAGCAGCCAAGAACCCAGGGCTGGCTATGGCTACACCTTC.